These 2 T cell receptor beta chains came from one sample sequenced in a study of cytomegalovirus exposure and HLA in healthy donors. Clones were read by immunoSEQ multiplex PCR, and TCRdb kept only the in-frame ones, dropping some. The sample has 38,000 or so clones, approximately 92% seen once. The sequencing input was PBMCs. These TCRs come from a man younger than 35 in good health and CMV-seronegative.

This chain uses TRBV28 with TRBJ1-5, with 7 bases fitting TRBD1. The CDR3 is made up of 15 amino acids. V lost 6 bases, J lost 4 bases, and 9 bases stayed unmatched. Germline V CDR1 and CDR2: MDHEN, SYDVKM. Here the CDR3 DNA reads TGTGCCAGCAGCTTCGAGGACAGGCTAAATCAGCCCCAGCATTTT. Translating gives CASSFEDRLNQPQHF. Variable domain in full (rest from reference TRBV28 and TRBJ1-5): DVKVTQSSRYLVKRTGEKVFLECVQDMDHENMFWYRQDPGLGLRLIYFSYDVKMKEKGDIPEGYSVSREKKERFSLILESASTNQTSMYLCASSFEDRLNQPQHFGDGTRLSIL.

This chain links TRBV2 with TRBJ1-3; 7 bases line up with TRBD1. The trim removed 5 bases at V and 2 bases at J, leaving 3 bases unmatched. CDR3 length: 14 amino acids. The germline gives CDR1 SNHLY, CDR2 FYNNEI. The CDR3 nucleotides are TGTGCCAGCAGTTTCCAGGGGGCTGGAAACACCATATATTTT. Its translation: CASSFQGAGNTIYF.